Presented here are 21 T cell receptor beta chains from one specimen sequenced in a study of T cell changes during pregnancy in multiple sclerosis. The table came from immunoSEQ multiplex PCR; TCRdb's copy has only in-frame clones and leaves some out. The sample yields 100,000 to 150,000 clones, under 95% seen once. The specimen was peripheral blood, collected before pregnancy. The source is a female donor with multiple sclerosis, enrolled in a pregnancy study.

V is TRBV6-1 and J is TRBJ1-2; TRBD1 might be the D (5 bases). V lost 6 bases to trimming and J lost 7 bases, with 12 bases between them. This CDR3 contains 12 residues. Germline values: CDR1 MNHNS, CDR2 SASEGT. CDR3 loop: CASRTGLIGYTF. CDR3 coding DNA: TGTGCCAGCAGGACGGGACTCATTGGCTACACCTTC.

A single count supports this clone. As DNA, the CDR3 is TGTGCCATCAGTGAATCTGGACAGGGGTCGAGAGAGACCCAGTACTTC. It specifies CAISESGQGSRETQYF. The chain couples TRBV10-3 to TRBJ2-5, with 9 positions matching TRBD1. The length of the CDR3 is 16 residues. Germline assignment: CDR1 ENHRY and CDR2 SYGVKD. J was trimmed by 4 bases and V by 3 bases; bases with no gene match: 9.

The rearrangement joins TRBV29-1 to TRBJ2-3; 7 bases map to TRBD2. Germline loops: CDR1 SQVTM, CDR2 ANQGSEA. The J segment lost 2 bases and the V segment lost 6 bases, leaving 11 bases of the junction unmatched. The CDR3 loop spans 15 amino acids. CDR3 sequence: CSVAGTTHSTDTQYF. The CDR3 nucleotides read TGCAGCGTCGCCGGGACTACCCACTCCACAGATACGCAGTATTTT.

This sequence joins TRBV27 and TRBJ2-7; 7 bases are a match to TRBD2. Germline CDR1 MNHEY, CDR2 SMNVEV (reference sequence). CDR3 length: 17 amino acids. The V and J ends lost 7 bases and 4 bases, in that order; junction bases with no gene match: 19. The CDR3: CASTYPSGLLVSYEQYF. In DNA form, the CDR3 reads TGTGCCAGCACCTATCCTAGCGGACTCTTGGTGTCTTACGAGCAGTACTTC.

This clone was found once. V gene TRBV30 combines with J gene TRBJ1-2; D remains ambiguous. Trimming removed 0 bases from V and 8 bases from J, with 10 bases in between. Germline loops: CDR1 GTSNPN, CDR2 SVGIG (reference sequence). The CDR3 is 12 residues long. The CDR3 sequence: CAWSVTEAGYTF. The CDR3 nucleotides read TGTGCCTGGAGTGTAACGGAGGCCGGCTACACCTTC.

By share, this clone counts as large. The chain has TRBV7-9 and TRBJ2-7; D may be TRBD1 (6 bases). This CDR3 contains 13 residues. The V gene lost 5 bases and the J gene lost 1 base, with 9 bases spanning the gap. Germline CDR1 SEHNR, CDR2 FQNEAQ (reference sequence). The CDR3 sequence is CASSPDSSYEQYF. CDR3 nucleotides: TGTGCCAGCAGCCCGGACAGTTCCTACGAGCAGTACTTC. The full variable domain, in which reference TRBV7-9 and TRBJ2-7 provide the parts outside the CDR3, is DTGVSQNPRHKITKRGQNVTFRCDPISEHNRLYWYRQTLGQGPEFLTYFQNEAQLEKSRLLSDRFSAERPKGSFSTLEIQRTEQGDSAMYLCASSPDSSYEQYFGPGTRLTVT.

Comment on this clone: Mismatch with germline at one junction end may stem from a read error. This sequence joins TRBV28 and TRBJ2-1, with a possible D match to TRBD2 (6 bases). CDR3 size: 14 residues. CDR1 and CDR2 from the germline V gene are MDHEN and SYDVKM. The CDR3 coding sequence is TGTGCCAGCAGTTGGGGGTTGGGGGGTCATGAACAGTTCTTC. Protein: CASSWGLGGHEQFF.

The chain links TRBV6-5 to TRBJ1-2; D not resolved. The CDR3 is 14 residues long. Trimming took 0 bases from V and 4 from J, leaving 9 bases between them. The germline V gene has CDR1 MNHEY and CDR2 SVGAGI. CDR3 coding DNA: TGTGCCAGCAGTTACTCGATCCAGGCCTATGGCTACACCTTC. The encoded protein is CASSYSIQAYGYTF.

The chain is built from TRBV28 and TRBJ1-1; 7 positions agree with TRBD1. Trimming cost V 8 bases and J 4 bases; bases outside gene matches: 4. CDR1 is MDHEN and CDR2 is SYDVKM in the germline V gene. CDR3 length: 12 amino acids. The CDR3 DNA follows: TGTGCCAGCGGACAGGAGGGCACTGAAGCTTTCTTT. Protein product: CASGQEGTEAFF.

This sequence joins TRBV6-5 and TRBJ2-3; unclear D gene. The CDR3 runs 11 residues. Germline V gene lookup returns CDR1 MNHEY and CDR2 SVGAGI. V lost 5 bases and J lost 4, with 4 bases in between. The CDR3 DNA sequence: TGTGCCAGCAGTCTAGCAGATACGCAGTATTTT. Its protein is CASSLADTQYF.

V is TRBV9 and J is TRBJ1-5, with D possibly being TRBD1 (5 bases). Germline values: CDR1 SGDLS, CDR2 YYNGEE. V dropped 4 bases and J dropped 6 bases, with 14 bases sitting between them. The CDR3 is 14 amino acids. The DNA of the CDR3 is TGTGCCAGCAGCCCCGACAGCGCCGGTCAGCCCCAGCATTTT. It yields the protein CASSPDSAGQPQHF. Using reference TRBV9 and TRBJ1-5 for the parts outside the CDR3, the full variable domain is DSGVTQTPKHLITATGQRVTLRCSPRSGDLSVYWYQQSLDQGLQFLIQYYNGEERAKGNILERFSAQQFPDLHSELNLSSLELGDSALYFCASSPDSAGQPQHFGDGTRLSIL.

The CDR3 coding sequence is TGTGCCAGCAGCTCCGGCGGGGGAGGAATGGAGACCCAGTACTTC. Encoded protein: CASSSGGGGMETQYF. This chain uses TRBV7-3 with TRBJ2-5; 7 bases map to TRBD2. The CDR3 runs to 15 residues. The V segment lost 4 bases and the J segment 5 bases; nucleotides outside the gene matches: 10. Per germline, CDR1 SGHTA and CDR2 FQGTGA.

The rearrangement uses TRBV4-1 and TRBJ1-2; no clear D gene. The V gene's germline CDR1 is MGHRA and CDR2 YSYEKL. CDR3 size: 15 residues. Trimming took off 0 bases at V and 5 bases at J, with 13 bases between the two ends. The chain's CDR3 is CASSQEEGSPYGYTF. CDR3 coding DNA: TGCGCCAGCAGCCAAGAGGAGGGCAGCCCTTATGGCTACACCTTC.

J is TRBJ2-7 and V is TRBV30; perhaps TRBD2 as D (5 bases). CDR3 size: 13 residues. V lost 3 bases and J lost 2, with 11 bases in between. Looked up from germline, CDR1 is GTSNPN and CDR2 is SVGIG (reference sequence). The CDR3: CAWSPGFPYEQYF. The DNA of the CDR3 is TGTGCCTGGAGCCCGGGATTTCCCTACGAGCAGTACTTC.

About this clone itself: Mismatch with germline at one junction end may stem from a read error. The DNA of the CDR3 is TGTGCCAGCAGCTTAGCGCCAGGGGGCGCGATCTTT. Amino acids: CASSLAPGGAIF. The chain employs TRBV7-9 and TRBJ1-1; 8 nucleotides align to TRBD1. CDR1 and CDR2 from the germline V gene are SEHNR and FQNEAQ (reference sequence). This CDR3 is built from 12 residues.

The J gene is TRBJ2-1, the V gene TRBV19; 7 nucleotides align to TRBD2. Germline V gives CDR1 LNHDA, CDR2 SQIVND (reference sequence). V lost 4 bases, J lost 6 bases, and 6 bases stayed unmatched. The CDR3 has 14 amino acids. CDR3 coding DNA: TGTGCCAGTAGTAACGGGCGGGAGACCAATGAGCAGTTCTTC. Translation gives CASSNGRETNEQFF.

The genes are TRBV6-5 and TRBJ1-4; TRBD1 might be the D (6 bases). Trimming took 7 bases from V and 4 from J, leaving 13 bases between them. CDR1 is MNHEY and CDR2 is SVGAGI in the germline V gene. This CDR3 region has 14 residues. Here the CDR3 reads CASTPDRYNEKLFF. CDR3 sequence (DNA): TGTGCCAGCACCCCGGACAGATATAATGAAAAACTGTTTTTT.

This chain uses TRBV6-5 with TRBJ2-5, with 7 positions matching TRBD1. From germline, CDR1 is MNHEY and CDR2 SVGAGI. This CDR3 is 14 amino acids long. With 6 bases clipped from V and 5 bases from J, the junction kept 9 bases outside the gene matches. CDR3 residues: CASRPTGVRETQYF. In nucleotides, the CDR3 is TGTGCCAGCAGACCTACAGGGGTCCGCGAGACCCAGTACTTC.

The chain joins TRBV18 to TRBJ2-2; TRBD2 might be the D (5 bases). The CDR3 covers 17 residues. The germline V and J ends were trimmed by 4 bases and 4 bases, with 19 bases remaining between them. Germline V CDR1 and CDR2: KGHSH, LQKENI. The CDR3 sequence is CASSQTLNGVGTGELFF. The CDR3 DNA reads as TGTGCCAGCTCACAAACCCTCAACGGGGTTGGCACCGGGGAGCTGTTTTTT.

The rearrangement joins TRBV5-1 to TRBJ1-1; the match to TRBD1 covers 7 bases. V lost 5 bases and J lost 1; bases outside the gene matches: 11. Germline V gene sequence: CDR1 SGHRS, CDR2 YFSETQ. The CDR3 extends over 16 amino acids. CDR3 bases: TGCGCCAGCAGTTCCTACAGGGGCGCAGGGAACACTGAAGCTTTCTTT. Translated: CASSSYRGAGNTEAFF.

The V call is TRBV11-2, the J call TRBJ2-7; 8 bases match TRBD1. Germline assignment: CDR1 SGHAT and CDR2 FQNNGV. This CDR3 has 13 amino acids. Unmatched junction bases numbered 6, after V lost 4 bases and J lost 7 bases. The CDR3 bases are TGTGCCAGCAGCTCCGGACAGGGAGGAGAGCAGTACTTC. It is translated as CASSSGQGGEQYF.